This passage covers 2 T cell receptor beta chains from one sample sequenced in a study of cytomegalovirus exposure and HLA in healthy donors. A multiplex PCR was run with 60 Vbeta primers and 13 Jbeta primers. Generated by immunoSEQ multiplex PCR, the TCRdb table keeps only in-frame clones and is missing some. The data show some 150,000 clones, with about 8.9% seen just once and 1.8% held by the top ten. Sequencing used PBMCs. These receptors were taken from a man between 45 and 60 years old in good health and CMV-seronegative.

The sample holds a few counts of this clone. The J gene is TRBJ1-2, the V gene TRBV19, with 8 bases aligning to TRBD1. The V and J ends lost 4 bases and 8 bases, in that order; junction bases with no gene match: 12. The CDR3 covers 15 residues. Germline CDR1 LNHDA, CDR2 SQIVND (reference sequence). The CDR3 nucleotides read TGTGCCAGTAGTAGACCAGACAGGGGAGTGAGCGGCTACACCTTC. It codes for CASSRPDRGVSGYTF.

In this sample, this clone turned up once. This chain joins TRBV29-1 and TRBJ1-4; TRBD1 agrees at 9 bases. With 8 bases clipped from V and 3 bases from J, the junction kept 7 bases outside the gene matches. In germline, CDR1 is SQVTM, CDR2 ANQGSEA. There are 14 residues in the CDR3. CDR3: CSIATGGPNEKLFF. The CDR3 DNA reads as TGCAGCATTGCGACAGGGGGACCTAATGAAAAACTGTTTTTT.